What follows is one TCR beta chain and its context. This record belongs to a study of cytomegalovirus exposure and HLA in healthy donors. CDR3 length: 15 amino acids. Germline V CDR1 and CDR2: SGHRS, YFSETQ. The ends were cut back, 0 bases at V and 1 base at J, with 9 bases in the middle. The PCR ran on 60 Vbeta and 13 Jbeta primers. Using immunoSEQ multiplex PCR, the repertoire was profiled, and TCRdb retains in-frame clones only, with some absent. The table records 150,000 to 200,000 clones, roughly 73% of them present only once. The sample was PBMCs. J is TRBJ2-3 and V is TRBV5-1; maybe TRBD2 (5 bases). This TCR came from a woman in her twenties or thirties in good health and CMV-seronegative. The CDR3 sequence is CASSLDGDRTDTQYF. The CDR3 region has the DNA TGCGCCAGCAGCTTGGACGGGGATCGCACAGATACGCAGTATTTT.